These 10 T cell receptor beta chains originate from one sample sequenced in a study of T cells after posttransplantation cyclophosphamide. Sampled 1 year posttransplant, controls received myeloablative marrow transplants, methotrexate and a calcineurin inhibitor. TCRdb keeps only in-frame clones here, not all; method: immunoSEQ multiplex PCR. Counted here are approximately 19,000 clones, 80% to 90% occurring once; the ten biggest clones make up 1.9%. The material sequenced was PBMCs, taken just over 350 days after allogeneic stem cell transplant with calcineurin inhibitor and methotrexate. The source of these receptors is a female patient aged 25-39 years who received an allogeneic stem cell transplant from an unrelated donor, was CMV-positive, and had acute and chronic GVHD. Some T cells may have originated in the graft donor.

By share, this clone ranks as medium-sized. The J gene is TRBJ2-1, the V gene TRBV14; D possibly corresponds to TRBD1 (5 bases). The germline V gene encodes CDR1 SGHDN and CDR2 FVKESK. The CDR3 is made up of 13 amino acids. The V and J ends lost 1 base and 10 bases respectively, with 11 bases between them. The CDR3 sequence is CASSQVEQGEQFF. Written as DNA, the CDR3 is TGTGCCAGCAGCCAAGTTGAGCAGGGCGAGCAGTTCTTC.

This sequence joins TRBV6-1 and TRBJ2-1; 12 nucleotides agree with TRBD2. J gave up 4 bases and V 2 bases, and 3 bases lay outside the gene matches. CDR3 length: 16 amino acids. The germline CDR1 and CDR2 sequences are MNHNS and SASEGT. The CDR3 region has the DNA TGTGCCAGCAGTGAACTCGGGACTAGCGGGTACAATGAGCAGTTCTTC. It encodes CASSELGTSGYNEQFF.

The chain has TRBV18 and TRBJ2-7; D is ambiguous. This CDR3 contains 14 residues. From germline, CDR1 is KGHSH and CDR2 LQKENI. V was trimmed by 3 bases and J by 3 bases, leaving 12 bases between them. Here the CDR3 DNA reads TGTGCCAGCTCACCCCCCGGTAGCAGCTACGAGCAGTACTTC. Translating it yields CASSPPGSSYEQYF. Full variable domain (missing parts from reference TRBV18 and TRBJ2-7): NAGVMQNPRHLVRRRGQEARLRCSPMKGHSHVYWYRQLPEEGLKFMVYLQKENIIDESGMPKERFSAEFPKEGPSILRIQQVVRGDSAAYFCASSPPGSSYEQYFGPGTRLTVT.

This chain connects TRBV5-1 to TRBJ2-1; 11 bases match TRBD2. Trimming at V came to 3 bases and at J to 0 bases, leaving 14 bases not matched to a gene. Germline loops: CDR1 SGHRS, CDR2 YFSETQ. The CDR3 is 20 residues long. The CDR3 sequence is CASSSTGTSGRPISYNEQFF. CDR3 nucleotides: TGCGCCAGCAGCTCCACCGGGACTAGCGGCCGCCCTATCTCCTACAATGAGCAGTTCTTC.

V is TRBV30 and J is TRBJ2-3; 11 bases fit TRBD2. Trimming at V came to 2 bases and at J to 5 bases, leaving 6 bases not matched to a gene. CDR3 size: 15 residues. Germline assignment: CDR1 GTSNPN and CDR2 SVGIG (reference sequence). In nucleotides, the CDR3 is TGTGCCTGGAGTCTACTAGCGGGAGTTAAAGATACGCAGTATTTT. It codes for CAWSLLAGVKDTQYF.

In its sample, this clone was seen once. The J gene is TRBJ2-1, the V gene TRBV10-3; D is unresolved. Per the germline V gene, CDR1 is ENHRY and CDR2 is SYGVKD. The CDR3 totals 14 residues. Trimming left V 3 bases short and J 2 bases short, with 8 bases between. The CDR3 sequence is CAISDEAPYNEQFF. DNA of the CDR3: TGTGCCATCAGTGATGAGGCCCCCTACAATGAGCAGTTCTTC.

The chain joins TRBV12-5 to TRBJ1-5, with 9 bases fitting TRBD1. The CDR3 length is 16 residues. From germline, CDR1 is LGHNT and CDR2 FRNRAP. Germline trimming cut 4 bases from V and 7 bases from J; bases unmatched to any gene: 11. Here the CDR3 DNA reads TGTGCTAGTGGTTCGCTGGGGACAGGGATGGGACAGCCCCAGCATTTT. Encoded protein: CASGSLGTGMGQPQHF.

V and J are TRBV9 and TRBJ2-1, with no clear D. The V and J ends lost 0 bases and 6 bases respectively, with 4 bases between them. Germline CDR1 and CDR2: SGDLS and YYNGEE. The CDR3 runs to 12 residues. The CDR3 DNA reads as TGTGCCAGCAGCGTAGCTAGCAATGAGCAGTTCTTC. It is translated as CASSVASNEQFF.

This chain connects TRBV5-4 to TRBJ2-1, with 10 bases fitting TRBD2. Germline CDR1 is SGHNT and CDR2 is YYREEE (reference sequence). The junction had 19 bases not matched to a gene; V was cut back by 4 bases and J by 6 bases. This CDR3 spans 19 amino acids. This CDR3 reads CASSLTERSGRALFNEQFF. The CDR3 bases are TGTGCCAGCAGCCTGACAGAGAGAAGCGGGAGGGCCTTATTCAATGAGCAGTTCTTC.

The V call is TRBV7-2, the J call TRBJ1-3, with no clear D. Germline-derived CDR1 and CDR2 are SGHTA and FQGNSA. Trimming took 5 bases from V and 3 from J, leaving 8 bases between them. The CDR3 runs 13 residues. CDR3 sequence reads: CASSPRGGNTIYF. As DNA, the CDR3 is TGTGCCAGCAGCCCAAGAGGTGGAAACACCATATATTTT. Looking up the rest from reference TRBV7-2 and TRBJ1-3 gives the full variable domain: GAGVSQSPSNKVTEKGKDVELRCDPISGHTALYWYRQSLGQGLEFLIYFQGNSAPDKSGLPSDRFSAERTGGSVSTLTIQRTQQEDSAVYLCASSPRGGNTIYFGEGSWLTVV.